These T cell receptor beta chains were read from a single sample in a study of blood T cell repertoires in COVID-19. The table came from immunoSEQ multiplex PCR; TCRdb's copy has only in-frame clones and leaves some out. The sample lists roughly 230,000 clones, 70% to 85% occurring once. Sequencing was done on a sample of PBMCs or T cells enriched from blood (not recorded which). The receptors were sampled from a woman in her sixties who had recovered from COVID-19. CDR3s include the opening cysteine and the closing phenylalanine or tryptophan. The D gene is left open where the match is weak. Clone size, where shown, is once, few, many, or a class for clones that have expanded.

v_gene	abundance	j_gene	d_gene	CDR3aa	CDR3nt
TRBV5-5	.	TRBJ1-6	.	CASSLTGRGSLHF	TGTGCCAGCAGCTTGACAGGGCGAGGGTCCCTCCACTTT
TRBV5-1	.	TRBJ1-2	TRBD1	CASSFQGQGFSYGYTF	TGCGCCAGCAGCTTTCAGGGACAGGGGTTTAGCTATGGCTACACCTTC
TRBV6-6	.	TRBJ2-2	.	CASRARAPGELFF	TGTGCCAGCAGAGCGAGGGCCCCCGGGGAGCTGTTTTTT
TRBV5-6	once	TRBJ2-3	.	CASSLSRTDTQYF	TGTGCCAGCAGCTTGAGCCGAACAGATACGCAGTATTTT
TRBV27	once	TRBJ1-6	.	CASQLSPLHF	TGTGCCAGCCAACTTTCACCCCTCCACTTT
TRBV11-2	.	TRBJ1-6	TRBD1	CASSLVARGNSPLHF	TGTGCCAGCAGCTTAGTGGCCAGGGGGAATTCACCCCTCCACTTT
TRBV7-8	.	TRBJ2-2	.	CASSSTETGELFF	TGTGCCAGCAGCTCTACCGAGACCGGGGAGCTGTTTTTT
TRBV12-5	.	TRBJ1-5	.	CASGAGAGDQPQHF	TGTGCTAGTGGAGCAGGGGCGGGAGATCAGCCCCAGCATTTT
TRBV5-4	.	TRBJ1-1	.	CASSQTNTEAFF	TGTGCCAGCAGCCAGACAAACACTGAAGCTTTCTTT
TRBV27	.	TRBJ1-3	.	CASSQVPGNTIYF	TGTGCCAGCAGCCAGGTTCCTGGAAACACCATATATTTT
TRBV4-1	.	TRBJ2-1	TRBD1	CASSPGQGFGNEQFF	TGCGCCAGCAGCCCGGGACAGGGGTTCGGCAATGAGCAGTTCTTC
TRBV5-4	few	TRBJ2-7	.	CASSKDRHYEQYF	TGTGCCAGCAGCAAGGACAGACACTACGAGCAGTACTTC
TRBV3-1/TRBV3-2	.	TRBJ1-2	.	CASSPGDFNYGYTF	TGTGCCAGCAGCCCTGGTGACTTTAACTATGGCTACACCTTC
TRBV3-1/TRBV3-2	few	TRBJ2-1	TRBD2	CASSQAQLAGRQFF	TGTGCCAGCAGCCAAGCCCAGCTAGCGGGACGGCAGTTCTTC
TRBV23-1	.	TRBJ2-5	TRBD2	CASSQSRMGGRVQETQYF	TGCGCCAGCAGTCAATCAAGAATGGGTGGGAGGGTTCAAGAGACCCAGTACTTC
TRBV19	few	TRBJ2-7	TRBD1	CASSTQGDTKYEQYF	TGTGCCAGTAGTACCCAGGGGGACACAAAATACGAGCAGTACTTC
TRBV6-5	.	TRBJ1-3	.	CASSWRSGNTIYF	TGTGCCAGCAGTTGGAGGTCTGGAAACACCATATATTTT
TRBV5-1	.	TRBJ2-3	TRBD2	CASSSRASVLAGSTDTQYF	TGCGCCAGCAGCTCCCGTGCATCGGTGCTAGCGGGGAGTACAGATACGCAGTATTTT
TRBV4-1	.	TRBJ2-1	TRBD2	CASRRTSGGTYNEQFF	TGCGCCAGCAGGCGGACTAGCGGGGGGACCTACAATGAGCAGTTCTTC
TRBV25-1	once	TRBJ1-1	.	CASSGDLGDTEAFF	TGTGCCAGCAGCGGGGATTTAGGAGACACTGAAGCTTTCTTT
TRBV6-4	.	TRBJ1-1	.	CASTSGAGREWGTEAFF	TGTGCCAGCACCTCTGGGGCAGGGAGGGAGTGGGGCACTGAAGCTTTCTTT
TRBV12-3/TRBV12-4	.	TRBJ1-1	TRBD1	CASSSYRGAEAFF	TGTGCCAGCAGTTCCTACAGGGGGGCTGAAGCTTTCTTT
TRBV4-2	few	TRBJ2-2	.	CASSQETANTGELFF	TGTGCCAGCAGCCAAGAGACAGCGAACACCGGGGAGCTGTTTTTT
TRBV5-1	few	TRBJ2-1	.	CASSGAFSSYNEQFF	TGCGCCAGCAGTGGGGCCTTCTCCTCCTACAATGAGCAGTTCTTC
TRBV7-2	.	TRBJ2-5	.	CASSKELRETQYF	TGTGCCAGCAGCAAAGAACTAAGGGAGACCCAGTACTTC
TRBV7-9	.	TRBJ2-1	.	CASSLGQHYNEQFF	TGTGCCAGCAGCTTAGGACAGCACTACAATGAGCAGTTCTTC
TRBV3-1/TRBV3-2	few	TRBJ1-1	.	CASSQAPSRGRDTEAFF	TGTGCCAGCAGCCAAGCCCCCTCTAGGGGAAGGGACACTGAAGCTTTCTTT
TRBV5-4	.	TRBJ2-3	TRBD2	CASSGLLAGAHTDTQYF	TGTGCCAGCAGCGGCCTACTAGCGGGGGCCCACACAGATACGCAGTATTTT
TRBV6-5	many	TRBJ1-4	.	CASSYSIGTNEKLFF	TGTGCCAGCAGTTACTCGATCGGGACTAATGAAAAACTGTTTTTT
TRBV2	once	TRBJ2-5	.	CASSEVRGTGETQYF	TGTGCCAGCAGTGAAGTAAGAGGAACTGGGGAGACCCAGTACTTC
TRBV18	.	TRBJ1-1	.	CASSRGGGRRTTEAFF	TGTGCCAGCTCCCGAGGGGGGGGGAGGCGAACCACTGAAGCTTTCTTT
TRBV7-2	.	TRBJ2-7	TRBD2	CASRKTSGSSYEQYF	TGTGCCAGCAGAAAAACTAGCGGGAGCTCCTACGAGCAGTACTTC
TRBV19	.	TRBJ1-5	TRBD1	CASSGGGTGGGQPQHF	TGTGCCAGTAGTGGTGGGGGGACAGGGGGCGGTCAGCCCCAGCATTTT
TRBV25-1	.	TRBJ2-1	.	CASRLGSYNEQFF	TGTGCCAGCAGGCTCGGCTCCTACAATGAGCAGTTCTTC
TRBV19	.	TRBJ1-6	TRBD1	CASSRQGSSTYNSPLHF	TGTGCCAGTAGTCGACAGGGCTCATCGACCTATAATTCACCCCTCCACTTT
TRBV10-3	.	TRBJ1-1	TRBD1	CAIRYDRGQNTEAFF	TGTGCCATCAGGTACGACAGGGGGCAGAACACTGAAGCTTTCTTT
TRBV19	.	TRBJ2-1	TRBD2	CASTSGRASGYEQFF	TGTGCCAGTACTAGCGGGAGGGCCTCGGGGTATGAGCAGTTCTTC
TRBV9	.	TRBJ1-2	.	CASSAGPIPGYGYTF	TGTGCCAGCAGCGCCGGACCCATTCCGGGATATGGCTACACCTTC
TRBV10-2	.	TRBJ2-2	TRBD2	CASSEITSGGELFF	TGCGCCAGCAGTGAGATAACTAGCGGGGGGGAGCTGTTTTTT
TRBV11-2	.	TRBJ2-5	.	CASSSEPQETQYF	TGTGCCAGCAGCTCTGAGCCCCAAGAGACCCAGTACTTC
TRBV19	.	TRBJ1-1	TRBD1	CASSMDRSNTEAFF	TGTGCCAGTAGTATGGACAGGTCGAACACTGAAGCTTTCTTT
TRBV5-1	.	TRBJ1-4	.	CASSRGGATLNEKLFF	TGCGCCAGCAGCCGTGGCGGGGCAACACTTAATGAAAAACTGTTTTTT